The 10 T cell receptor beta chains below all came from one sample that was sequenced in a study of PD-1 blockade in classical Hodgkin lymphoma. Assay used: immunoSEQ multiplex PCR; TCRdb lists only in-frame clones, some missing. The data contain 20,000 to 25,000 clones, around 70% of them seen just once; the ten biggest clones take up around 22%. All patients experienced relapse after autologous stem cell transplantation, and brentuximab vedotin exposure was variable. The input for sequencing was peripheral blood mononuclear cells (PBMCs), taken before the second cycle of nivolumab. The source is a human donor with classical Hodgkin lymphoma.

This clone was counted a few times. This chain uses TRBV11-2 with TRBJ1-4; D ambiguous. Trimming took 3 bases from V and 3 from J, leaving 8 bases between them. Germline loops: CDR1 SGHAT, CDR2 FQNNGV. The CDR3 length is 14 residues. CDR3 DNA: TGTGCCAGCAGCTTGGGGTTCTCTAATGAAAAACTGTTTTTT. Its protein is CASSLGFSNEKLFF.

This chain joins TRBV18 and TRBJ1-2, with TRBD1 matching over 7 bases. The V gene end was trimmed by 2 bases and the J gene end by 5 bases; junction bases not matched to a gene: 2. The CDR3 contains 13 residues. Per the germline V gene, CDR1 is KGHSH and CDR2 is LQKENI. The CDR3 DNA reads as TGTGCCAGCTCACCAGGGACAGCGTATGGCTACACCTTC. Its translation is CASSPGTAYGYTF.

This chain's CDR3 is CASSSGLGGEQYF. The DNA of the CDR3 is TGTGCCAGCAGCTCGGGACTAGGAGGGGAGCAGTACTTC. The V and J genes are TRBV7-9 and TRBJ2-7, with TRBD2 identical over 8 bases. Germline V gene sequence: CDR1 SEHNR, CDR2 FQNEAQ (reference sequence). The CDR3 totals 13 residues. With 4 bases clipped from V and 7 bases from J, the junction kept 6 bases outside the gene matches.

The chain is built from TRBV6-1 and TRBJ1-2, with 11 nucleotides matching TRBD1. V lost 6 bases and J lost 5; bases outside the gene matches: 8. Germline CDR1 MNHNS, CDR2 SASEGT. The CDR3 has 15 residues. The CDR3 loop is CASRPGQGARYGYTF. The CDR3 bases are TGTGCCAGCAGACCTGGACAGGGGGCGAGGTATGGCTACACCTTC.

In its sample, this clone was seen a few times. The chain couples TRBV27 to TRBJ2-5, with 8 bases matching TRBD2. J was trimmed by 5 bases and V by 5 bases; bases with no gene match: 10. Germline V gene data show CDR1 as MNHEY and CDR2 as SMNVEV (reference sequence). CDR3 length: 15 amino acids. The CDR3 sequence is CASSSSAGGRETQYF. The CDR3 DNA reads TGTGCCAGCAGTAGTTCTGCGGGGGGTCGGGAGACCCAGTACTTC.

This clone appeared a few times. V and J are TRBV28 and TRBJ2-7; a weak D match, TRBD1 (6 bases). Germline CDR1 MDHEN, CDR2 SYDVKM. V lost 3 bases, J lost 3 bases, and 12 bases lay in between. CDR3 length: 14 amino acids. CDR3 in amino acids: CASSLSSGVYEQYF. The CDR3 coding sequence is TGTGCCAGCAGTTTGTCGTCAGGGGTCTACGAGCAGTACTTC.

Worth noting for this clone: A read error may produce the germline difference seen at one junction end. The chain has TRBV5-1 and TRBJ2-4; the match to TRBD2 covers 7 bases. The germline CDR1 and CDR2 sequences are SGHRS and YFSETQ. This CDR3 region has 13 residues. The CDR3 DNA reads TGCGCCAGCAGTTTGGGGGAGGGCCGGGTTCAGTACTTC. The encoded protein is CASSLGEGRVQYF.

The CDR3 is CASSLRGLAGEVIGELFF. The CDR3 DNA reads TGTGCCAGCAGTTTACGGGGACTAGCGGGAGAGGTGATCGGGGAGCTGTTTTTT. V is TRBV27 and J is TRBJ2-2; TRBD2 agrees at 14 bases. With V trimmed by 2 bases and J by 7 bases, 9 bases remained unmatched. Germline loops: CDR1 MNHEY, CDR2 SMNVEV (reference sequence). This CDR3 is built from 18 residues.

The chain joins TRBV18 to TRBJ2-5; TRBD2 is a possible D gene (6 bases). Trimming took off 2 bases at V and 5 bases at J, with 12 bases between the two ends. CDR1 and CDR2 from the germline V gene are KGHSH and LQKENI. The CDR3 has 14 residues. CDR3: CASSPMEGTETQYF. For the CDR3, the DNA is TGTGCCAGCTCACCAATGGAGGGTACGGAGACCCAGTACTTC.

This CDR3 reads CASSYFGAGAQNEQFF. The CDR3 region has the DNA TGTGCCAGCAGTTATTTTGGGGCGGGAGCGCAGAATGAGCAGTTCTTC. The chain combines TRBV6-6 with TRBJ2-1, with 7 bases that match TRBD2. V shed 3 bases, J shed 7 bases, and the junction held 12 bases outside the gene matches. Germline values: CDR1 MNHNY, CDR2 SVGAGI (reference sequence). CDR3 length: 16 amino acids.